This T cell receptor (beta chain) was recovered during a study of T cells in localized non-small cell lung cancer. Study observations and caveats: Uninvolved adjacent lung showed peak T cell clonality, exceeding tumor. There was an association of higher blood T cell density with longer overall survival. For the top 100 tumor clones, a median roughly 53 also appeared in adjacent lung. Heterogeneity cannot be ruled out, as sequencing used one tumor region only.

Remarks on this clone: Its antigen remains unknown.

Only in-frame clones appear in the TCRdb table, and some are missing; sequencing was by immunoSEQ multiplex PCR. The sample shows 25,000 to 35,000 clones, 80% to 95% of them seen only once. V lost 6 bases, J lost 3 bases, and 7 bases stayed unmatched. The CDR3 contains 15 residues. CDR1 LNHDA and CDR2 SQIVND come from the germline V gene (reference sequence). This sample comprised peripheral blood, obtained before any cancer treatment. The clonotype comes from a female donor of 60 years or more with stage I lung adenocarcinoma. V usage is TRBV19 and J usage is TRBJ1-5, with 8 bases lining up with TRBD1. The CDR3 nucleotides are TGTGCCAGTAGCCGCGGACAGGGAATCAATCAGCCCCAGCATTTT. It encodes CASSRGQGINQPQHF.